This entry lists 3 T cell receptor beta chains sequenced from one sample in a study of CD8 T cells in ankylosing spondylitis. Broader study findings: Roughly 8 highly homologous variants made up a TCR beta motif, and this motif appeared characteristic of ankylosing spondylitis blood.

TCRdb called the 5' RACE reads again in MiXCR, with one record for every CDR3 protein. The sample records fewer than 400,000 distinct CDR3 sequences, approximately 20% being singletons. No antigen is known for these receptors. The material sequenced was blood, either unsorted or a sorted T cell fraction (not recorded which). The receptors here all came from a male donor with ankylosing spondylitis.

This clonotype has just a few counts. The CDR3 loop is CASSQDNPGRRGNEQFF. Here the CDR3 DNA reads TGCGCCAGCAGCCAAGACAATCCCGGGAGGAGAGGCAATGAGCAGTTCTTC. The chain joins TRBV4-1 to TRBJ2-1; TRBD2 agrees at 7 bases. This CDR3 is 17 amino acids long. Trimming cost V 0 bases and J 6 bases; bases outside gene matches: 11. Germline assignment: CDR1 MGHRA and CDR2 YSYEKL.

This clonotype was seen a handful of times. The chain couples TRBV5-1 to TRBJ2-1; TRBD2 aligns across 11 bases. From germline, CDR1 is SGHRS and CDR2 YFSETQ. The V segment lost 0 bases and the J segment 8 bases; nucleotides outside the gene matches: 4. CDR3 length equals 15 residues. The CDR3 is CASSLATSGTDEQFF. CDR3 nucleotides: TGCGCCAGCAGCTTGGCGACTAGCGGGACTGATGAGCAGTTCTTC.

Only a few counts were recorded for this clonotype. The chain couples TRBV29-1 to TRBJ1-1; 8 bases fit TRBD1. Germline CDR1 reads SQVTM; CDR2 reads ANQGSEA. The CDR3 runs 13 residues. The V and J ends lost 7 bases and 3 bases, in that order; junction bases with no gene match: 7. CDR3 bases: TGCAGCGCCGAGGCACAGGGGGACACTGAAGCTTTCTTT. Residues: CSAEAQGDTEAFF.